Detailed here is one T cell receptor beta chain. The antigen is undetermined. The assay was immunoSEQ multiplex PCR, and TCRdb's table has in-frame clones only and misses some. The sample lists about 14,000 clones, about 93% occurring once. The sample originates from a study of monozygotic twins with cystic fibrosis. Study-wide results and limits: The repertoire was suggested to be naive-dominated, clonality median roughly 0.0091. Shared CDR3 numbers were not associated with age, concordance or severity.

CDR3 length equals 12 residues. Per the germline V gene, CDR1 is SQVTM and CDR2 is ANQGSEA. V was trimmed by 7 bases and J by 1 base, leaving 10 bases between them. The V call is TRBV29-1, the J call TRBJ1-2; TRBD1 is a possible D gene (6 bases). The sequence was obtained from a girl aged 2 to 9 with cystic fibrosis. Material for sequencing was blood. CDR3: CSAQDSNYGYTF. As DNA, the CDR3 is TGCAGCGCTCAGGACAGTAACTATGGCTACACCTTC.